Each of the 23 T cell receptor beta chains below was sequenced from the same sample in a study of T-cell reconstitution after alpha-beta-depleted transplantation in children. The TCRbeta library was prepared with unique molecular identifiers. TCRdb itself ran the PCR reads through MiXCR, one entry per CDR3 protein. This table has about 980,000 distinct CDR3 sequences, about 29% appearing once. Here the sequenced sample was PBMCs, mostly from graft donor cells, taken 360 days after TCRalphabeta/CD19-depleted stem cell transplant. Every receptor here comes from a boy under three years old who had a stem cell transplant for SCID, so the T cells may come from the graft donor.

This clonotype was observed a few times. The chain combines TRBV7-9 with TRBJ2-5; D tentatively reads TRBD1 or TRBD2 (5 bases each). Germline CDR1 SEHNR, CDR2 FQNEAQ (reference sequence). V lost 8 bases and J lost 2, with 18 bases in between. The CDR3 runs to 15 residues. The CDR3 DNA reads TGTGCCAGCGACGAGCACGGGGCAGGACAAGAGACCCAGTACTTC. Translation: CASDEHGAGQETQYF. Full variable domain (outside the CDR3, taken from reference TRBV7-9 and TRBJ2-5): DTGVSQNPRHKITKRGQNVTFRCDPISEHNRLYWYRQTLGQGPEFLTYFQNEAQLEKSRLLSDRFSAERPKGSFSTLEIQRTEQGDSAMYLCASDEHGAGQETQYFGPGTRLLVL.

This clonotype was recorded a few times. This chain connects TRBV12-3 or TRBV12-4 to TRBJ1-2; TRBD1 aligns across 7 bases. The CDR3 consists of 17 residues. J was trimmed by 8 bases and V by 8 bases; bases with no gene match: 23. CDR3 DNA: TGTGCCAGCGGGGGTCCCCTATTAAGACAGGGTGTAGGCGGCTACACCTTC. Amino acid sequence: CASGGPLLRQGVGGYTF.

This chain connects TRBV6-2 or TRBV6-3 to TRBJ2-7, with TRBD2 as a possible D gene (6 bases). Trimming left V 0 bases short and J 0 bases short, with 18 bases between. The CDR3 has 18 residues. Germline CDR1 reads MNHEY; CDR2 reads SVGEGT. In DNA form, the CDR3 reads TGTGCCAGCAGTTACTCGATCGGCGGGCGGGGCGCCTCCTACGAGCAGTACTTC. Amino acids: CASSYSIGGRGASYEQYF.

This clonotype was picked up a small number of times. This sequence joins TRBV5-1 and TRBJ1-1; D is ambiguous. The CDR3 consists of 16 residues. With 0 bases removed from V and 1 base from J, the gap between germline ends came to 13 bases. Per germline, CDR1 SGHRS and CDR2 YFSETQ. The CDR3 reads CASSLAGEGSNTEAFF. CDR3 DNA: TGCGCCAGCAGCTTGGCCGGGGAGGGATCGAACACTGAAGCTTTCTTT.

This clonotype turned up a few times. V and J are TRBV29-1 and TRBJ1-1, with TRBD1 as a possible D gene (6 bases). V was shortened by 6 bases and J by 4 bases, with 21 bases between the two germline ends. Looked up from germline, CDR1 is SQVTM and CDR2 is ANQGSEA. The CDR3 consists of 15 residues. The CDR3 sequence: CSVPSGRGVSTEAFF. CDR3 coding DNA: TGCAGCGTCCCCTCGGGCAGGGGTGTGAGCACTGAAGCTTTCTTT. The complete variable domain, with remaining parts taken from reference TRBV29-1 and TRBJ1-1, reads SAVISQKPSRDICQRGTSLTIQCQVDSQVTMMFWYRQQPGQSLTLIATANQGSEATYESGFVIDKFPISRPNLTFSTLTVSNMSPEDSSIYLCSVPSGRGVSTEAFFGQGTRLTVV.

Only a few counts were recorded for this clonotype. The chain has TRBV4-2 and TRBJ2-5, with 9 bases that match TRBD1. The CDR3 is 15 amino acids. The V gene end was trimmed by 4 bases and the J gene end by 4 bases; junction bases not matched to a gene: 7. CDR1 and CDR2 from the germline V gene are LGHNA and YNFKEQ. The CDR3 spells CASSPRGQGRETQYF. The CDR3 DNA follows: TGTGCCAGCAGCCCGAGGGGACAGGGACGAGAGACCCAGTACTTC.

V gene TRBV4-2 combines with J gene TRBJ2-6; D is unresolved. This CDR3 comprises 20 residues. Trimming removed 0 bases at V and 4 bases at J, with 22 bases between. Per the germline V gene, CDR1 is LGHNA and CDR2 is YNFKEQ. DNA of the CDR3: TGTGCCAGCAGCCAAGATTTGAATCGACGGCTGTTTTCCGGGGCCAACGTCCTGACTTTC. This translates into CASSQDLNRRLFSGANVLTF.

J is TRBJ2-5 and V is TRBV25-1; 7 nucleotides agree with TRBD1. V lost 7 bases, J lost 7 bases, and 9 bases stayed unmatched. CDR3 length: 13 residues. From germline, CDR1 is MGHDK and CDR2 SYGVNS. This chain's CDR3 is CASTKGGGGTQYF. CDR3 DNA sequence: TGTGCCAGCACCAAAGGGGGCGGTGGGACCCAGTACTTC.

The chain couples TRBV20-1 to TRBJ1-2, with 9 bases aligning to TRBD1. This CDR3 contains 17 residues. J gave up 4 bases and V 2 bases, and 14 bases lay outside the gene matches. Germline loops: CDR1 DFQATT, CDR2 SNEGSKA (reference sequence). The CDR3 sequence: CSARLKQGAASPYGYTF. CDR3 bases: TGCAGTGCTAGACTGAAACAGGGGGCCGCTTCTCCCTATGGCTACACCTTC.

A few counts support this clonotype. V usage is TRBV20-1 and J usage is TRBJ1-1; 7 nucleotides agree with TRBD1. The CDR3 covers 17 residues. Germline CDR1 DFQATT, CDR2 SNEGSKA (reference sequence). The ends lost 0 bases at V and 6 bases at J; junction bases unmatched: 16. The CDR3 region has the DNA TGCAGTGCTAGAGAACAGGGGAAAGCTCCTCTAAGGGCTGAAGCTTTCTTT. Encoded protein: CSAREQGKAPLRAEAFF.

The chain carries TRBV9 and TRBJ2-2; TRBD2 matches 15 bases. This CDR3 region has 19 residues. J gave up 4 bases and V 3 bases, and 10 bases lay outside the gene matches. Germline CDR1 SGDLS, CDR2 YYNGEE. The CDR3 coding sequence is TGTGCCAGCAGCGGCCCGGTGGGACTAGCGGGGGGTCGCACCGGGGAGCTGTTTTTT. It encodes CASSGPVGLAGGRTGELFF.

This clonotype was seen more than once but under ten times. J is TRBJ2-1 and V is TRBV29-1; D is uncertain. The CDR3 runs to 11 residues. The ends were cut back, 5 bases at V and 9 bases at J, with 11 bases in the middle. CDR1 is SQVTM, CDR2 ANQGSEA, per germline. CDR3 sequence: CSVRWGREQFF. CDR3 bases: TGCAGCGTTCGATGGGGTCGTGAGCAGTTCTTC.

The chain has TRBV2 and TRBJ2-1; perhaps D is TRBD1 or TRBD2 (5 bases each). Germline V gives CDR1 SNHLY, CDR2 FYNNEI. This CDR3 contains 15 residues. The V and J ends lost 5 bases and 4 bases respectively, with 15 bases between them. The CDR3 is CASSPGPTKYNEQFF. The DNA of the CDR3 is TGTGCCAGCAGTCCGGGACCAACAAAATACAATGAGCAGTTCTTC.

The chain links TRBV6-5 to TRBJ2-1, with 11 nucleotides matching TRBD1. The germline V gene encodes CDR1 MNHEY and CDR2 SVGAGI. J gave up 4 bases and V 0 bases, and 2 bases lay outside the gene matches. The CDR3 has 16 residues. The CDR3 bases are TGTGCCAGCAGTTACTCGGGACAGGGGGTGTACAATGAGCAGTTCTTC. It yields the protein CASSYSGQGVYNEQFF.

The table lists this clonotype with a few counts. The rearrangement links TRBV29-1 to TRBJ2-7, with D possibly being TRBD1 (5 bases). CDR3 length equals 14 residues. Germline CDR1 SQVTM, CDR2 ANQGSEA. With 3 bases removed from V and 1 base from J, the gap between germline ends came to 13 bases. CDR3 bases: TGCAGCGTTGAGGGCAGGGATCCTTCCTACGAGCAGTACTTC. Amino acids: CSVEGRDPSYEQYF.

This sequence joins TRBV15 and TRBJ2-3, with TRBD2 matching 14 bases. With V trimmed by 0 bases and J by 1 base, 3 bases remained unmatched. Per the germline V gene, CDR1 is LNHNV and CDR2 is YYDKDF (reference sequence). CDR3 length: 18 residues. The CDR3 reads CATSRDGGLAGGTDTQYF. In DNA form, the CDR3 reads TGTGCCACCAGCAGAGATGGGGGACTAGCGGGGGGCACAGATACGCAGTATTTT.

This clonotype was detected only a few times. The chain is built from TRBV27 and TRBJ1-2; D unclear. Deletions cut 2 bases from V and 0 bases from J, with 7 bases between. The CDR3 covers 14 residues. Per germline, CDR1 MNHEY and CDR2 SMNVEV (reference sequence). The CDR3 region is CASSLRGPNYGYTF. For the CDR3, the DNA is TGTGCCAGCAGTTTACGGGGTCCTAACTATGGCTACACCTTC.

This clonotype was recorded many times. The CDR3 does not close with the conserved phenylalanine or tryptophan, likely indicating a read error. The DNA is left out, because the CDR3 cannot be placed on it with certainty; the CDR3 is given as TCRdb lists it. The chain links TRBV12-3 or TRBV12-4 to TRBJ2-5; the listed D gene, TRBD2, was not tested against the DNA. The CDR3 contains 9 residues when both ends are counted. CDR3 sequence reads: CASSLRTPG.

This clonotype was observed a handful of times. The chain is built from TRBV7-9 and TRBJ2-5, with D possibly matching TRBD2 (6 bases). Germline lookup yields CDR1 SEHNR and CDR2 FQNEAQ (reference sequence). V shed 4 bases and J shed 5 bases, with 17 bases lying between them. CDR3 length: 15 residues. The CDR3 DNA follows: TGTGCCAGCAGCTCCACTAGCCTTCCACGGGAGACCCAGTACTTC. Encoded protein: CASSSTSLPRETQYF.

The V and J genes are TRBV29-1 and TRBJ1-1, with D unresolved. This CDR3 is built from 14 residues. The germline V gene encodes CDR1 SQVTM and CDR2 ANQGSEA. Trimming removed 6 bases at V and 4 bases at J, with 18 bases between. The CDR3 nucleotides read TGCAGCGTGGGATGGCACTCTTCGGGCACTGAAGCTTTCTTT. Protein: CSVGWHSSGTEAFF.

The chain links TRBV12-3 or TRBV12-4 to TRBJ2-3, with D perhaps TRBD2 (7 bases). The CDR3 has 15 residues. The V end lost 11 bases, the J end lost 6 bases, and 24 bases lay between the germline ends. The CDR3 DNA reads TGTGCCTCCCAACGGCGGGGGCCATCATGGGATACGCAGTATTTT. Encoded protein: CASQRRGPSWDTQYF.

The chain links TRBV28 to TRBJ2-1; maybe TRBD2 (5 bases). Germline assignment: CDR1 MDHEN and CDR2 SYDVKM. The CDR3 runs 19 residues. V lost 5 bases and J 3 bases, leaving 26 bases between the germline ends. The CDR3 spells CASSTRGVSPRPNYNEQFF. The DNA of the CDR3 is TGTGCCAGCAGTACACGGGGTGTTTCACCCCGACCGAACTACAATGAGCAGTTCTTC.

This clonotype has more than one count but fewer than ten. The chain joins TRBV9 to TRBJ2-2, with 10 bases identical to TRBD1. Germline V lookup: CDR1 SGDLS, CDR2 YYNGEE. Trimming at V came to 3 bases and at J to 8 bases, leaving 7 bases not matched to a gene. The CDR3 covers 15 residues. The CDR3 is CASSAQTGGSGELFF. The CDR3 DNA follows: TGTGCCAGCAGCGCTCAGACAGGGGGCTCGGGGGAGCTGTTTTTT.